The rows below give T cell receptor beta chains drawn from one sample of a study of T cells in tuberculosis. The table came from immunoSEQ multiplex PCR; TCRdb's copy has only in-frame clones and leaves some out. The sample holds 55,000 to 60,000 clones, approximately 91% seen once. Sample: CD1b-GMM tetramer-negative cells sorted from PBMCs. These receptors all come from an adult woman with latent tuberculosis. Each CDR3 is given with its conserved first and last residue.

V gene	J gene	CDR3 protein
TRBV19	TRBJ2-5	CASSIRDQETQYF
TRBV7-2	TRBJ2-7	CASSLGTVAYEQYF
TRBV28	TRBJ1-4	CASRPRGATNEKLFF
TRBV5-1	TRBJ2-1	CASSLEVAGGYNEQFF
TRBV27	TRBJ1-6	CASSLRPHRENSPLHF
TRBV9	TRBJ2-3	CASSGTPTSSGSTDTQYF
TRBV6-6	TRBJ1-2	CASSYVQGAHYGYTF
TRBV7-2	TRBJ2-1	CASSSYRGNNEQFF
TRBV29-1	TRBJ1-1	CSVEEPGHTEAFF
TRBV4-3	TRBJ2-7	CASSQAVGTGASEQYF
TRBV7-9	TRBJ1-1	CASSLRPAGGAHTEAFF
TRBV7-3	TRBJ2-3	CASSQNRGQRIDTQYF
TRBV2	TRBJ2-3	CASSEDTVADTQYF
TRBV7-9	TRBJ2-5	CASSPSVGGETQYF
TRBV5-6	TRBJ2-1	CASSLEPHTYNEQFF
TRBV6-1	TRBJ2-1	CASSVRTEPYNEQFF
TRBV4-3	TRBJ2-6	CASSQDLTTGANVLTF
TRBV18	TRBJ1-4	CASSPLTSRVGEKLFF
TRBV9	TRBJ2-3	CASSLTGTVGDTQYF
TRBV5-1	TRBJ2-3	CASSLSSPHTQYF
TRBV4-3	TRBJ2-6	CASSQDGASSGANVLTF
TRBV6-1	TRBJ2-7	CASSSTSGGEGEQYF
TRBV2	TRBJ1-1	CASSESGTFGSQAFF
TRBV15	TRBJ1-1	CATSRLRTATTEAFF
TRBV5-6	TRBJ2-7	CASSRVVDEQYF
TRBV9	TRBJ2-1	CASSTHRGEQFF
TRBV4-1	NA	CASSQGGLLHYEQYF
TRBV11-2	TRBJ2-7	CASSLERERYEQYF
TRBV4-1	TRBJ2-3	CASSQDARGGSTDTQYF
TRBV18	TRBJ2-7	CASSPRVRGLTSYEQYF
TRBV6-1	TRBJ1-5	CASTYGTANQPQHF
TRBV4-1	TRBJ1-3	CASSQAPGSSGNTIYF
TRBV7-2	TRBJ2-7	CASSLMSQYEQYF
TRBV4-3	TRBJ2-1	CASSQVNRGDNEQFF
TRBV19	TRBJ2-5	CALRGSVQETQYF
TRBV2	TRBJ2-7	CASSERRISYEQYF
TRBV7-9	TRBJ2-7	CASSLRQGLKGSYEQYF
TRBV30	TRBJ2-5	CAWDSGVETQYF
TRBV6-5	TRBJ1-2	CASSYSQGENGYTF
TRBV6-1	TRBJ1-1	CASFGQTNTEAFF
TRBV19	TRBJ1-3	CASRQRSGNTIYF
TRBV28	TRBJ1-1	CASSPSFGNTEAFF
TRBV23-1	TRBJ1-1	CASSQCNWDRTYF
TRBV6-5	TRBJ1-2	CASSYYRGADYGYTF